This is a list of T cell receptor beta chains from one sample in a study of CD8+CD57+ T cells in acquired aplastic anemia. TCRdb fed the reads into MiXCR, producing one record per CDR3 protein. The sample has about 220,000 distinct CDR3 sequences, 47% seen once. Sequencing was performed on sorted CD4+, CD8+, or CD8+CD57+ T cells (not recorded which) from PBMCs. All receptors derive from a human donor with aplastic anemia. The CDR3 runs from the conserved cysteine through the conserved F or W. A D gene is named only where the DNA matches it firmly. Not all rows give a size; the values are once, few, many and, for expanded clones, a class.

TRBD1	TRBV6-5	TRBJ1-1	few	CASSRGNRDRVEFYDTEAFF	TGTGCCAGCAGTCGTGGGAACCGGGACAGGGTCGAGTTTTACGACACTGAAGCTTTCTTT
.	TRBV10-2	TRBJ1-2	.	CASNGRVNYGYTF	TGCGCCAGCAACGGACGGGTTAACTATGGCTACACCTTC
.	TRBV7-9	TRBJ1-5	many	CASSSHGQKQPQHF	TGTGCCAGCAGCTCCCATGGGCAAAAACAGCCCCAGCATTTT
.	TRBV5-1	TRBJ2-5	once	CASSESQETQYF	TGCGCCAGCAGCGAATCCCAAGAGACCCAGTACTTC
.	TRBV24-1	TRBJ1-1	few	CASSSPGRAWANTEAFF	TGTGCCAGCAGTTCCCCAGGCAGGGCCTGGGCGAACACTGAAGCTTTCTTT
.	TRBV9	TRBJ2-1	many	CASSVDGPEQFF	TGTGCCAGCAGCGTCGACGGGCCGGAGCAGTTCTTC
.	TRBV5-8	TRBJ1-5	many	CAYCSQGGNQPQHF	TGTGCATACTGCTCGCAGGGTGGCAATCAGCCCCAGCATTTT
TRBD2	TRBV19	TRBJ2-3	many	CASSILAGGITDTQYF	TGTGCCAGTAGTATACTAGCGGGGGGCATTACAGATACGCAGTATTTT
TRBD1	TRBV7-3	TRBJ2-3	.	CASSLGTGGKMPAQPDTQYF	TGTGCCAGCAGCTTGGGGACAGGGGGGAAAATGCCCGCTCAGCCAGATACGCAGTATTTT
.	TRBV5-8	TRBJ1-6	.	CASSLNRDVPLHF	TGTGCCAGCAGCTTGAACAGGGACGTACCCCTCCACTTT
TRBD2	TRBV2	TRBJ2-7	many	CASMQAGEASYEQYF	TGTGCCAGCATGCAAGCGGGGGAGGCCTCCTACGAGCAGTACTTC
.	TRBV9	TRBJ2-5	.	CASSVDVSVRRQETQYF	TGTGCCAGCAGCGTAGATGTTTCGGTCAGGCGCCAAGAGACCCAGTACTTC
.	TRBV5-8	TRBJ1-5	many	CASSLAVVEGGLHQPQHF	TGTGCCAGCAGCTTGGCCGTGGTGGAAGGCGGACTACATCAGCCCCAGCATTTT
.	TRBV9	TRBJ1-1	.	CASSVGAATEAFF	TGTGCCAGCAGCGTAGGGGCAGCGACTGAAGCTTTCTTT
.	TRBV5-1	TRBJ1-1	.	CASSLDPGNTEAFF	TGCGCCAGCAGCTTGGATCCAGGGAACACTGAAGCTTTCTTT
TRBD1	TRBV28	TRBJ2-1	.	CASSSTVQTGTGTYNEQFF	TGTGCCAGCAGTTCCACAGTTCAAACCGGGACAGGGACCTACAATGAGCAGTTCTTC
TRBD2	TRBV5-1	TRBJ2-1	.	CASSGAGEFF	TGCGCCAGTTCCGGGGCGGGGGAATTCTTC
.	TRBV25-1	TRBJ1-1	.	CASSENVEAFF	TGTGCCAGCAGTGAGAACGTGGAAGCTTTCTTT
.	TRBV7-3	TRBJ1-3	many	CASSLNAGDLIGNTIYF	TGTGCCAGCAGCTTAAACGCAGGTGACTTGATTGGAAACACCATATATTTT
TRBD1	TRBV15	TRBJ2-3	many	CATSRSAGQGPDTQYF	TGTGCCACCAGCAGATCCGCCGGACAGGGCCCAGATACGCAGTATTTT
.	TRBV10-3	TRBJ1-1	.	CAIGSQQNTEAFF	TGTGCCATCGGTAGCCAGCAGAACACTGAAGCTTTCTTT
.	TRBV2	TRBJ1-2	.	CASSEGPKQGYTF	TGTGCCAGCAGTGAAGGGCCGAAGCAGGGCTACACCTTC
.	TRBV6-2/TRBV6-3	TRBJ1-2	many	CASNPGLSGGYTF	TGTGCCAGCAACCCGGGACTTTCGGGTGGCTACACCTTC
.	TRBV12-3/TRBV12-4	TRBJ2-5	.	CASSLRRTETQYF	TGTGCCAGCAGTTTAAGGAGAACAGAGACCCAGTACTTC
.	TRBV25-1	TRBJ1-2	.	CASKDRHGYTF	TGTGCTAGCAAGGACAGACATGGCTACACCTTC
.	TRBV20-1	TRBJ2-2	many	CSAGDTGELFF	TGCAGTGCCGGGGACACCGGGGAGCTGTTTTTT